A selection of T cell receptor beta chains follows, all from one sample in a study of T cells in Graves' hyperthyroidism and ophthalmopathy. TCRdb fed the multiplex PCR reads into MiXCR, producing one record per CDR3 protein. The sample gives around 520,000 distinct CDR3 sequences, approximately 25% of which show up once; around 11% is in the top ten. Sequencing input: blood. These receptors were collected from a woman aged 30 to 39 with Graves' ophthalmopathy. The CDR3 runs from the conserved cysteine through the conserved F or W. D genes are given only for firm matches. Size is stated for part of the rows, as once, few or many counts, or as a class when the clone is expanded.

D: TRBD2; J: TRBJ2-7; V: TRBV28; size: -; CDR3: CASSGTSGTRGLLTYEQYF; DNA: TGTGCCAGCAGCGGGACTAGCGGGACGAGGGGTCTGTTGACCTACGAGCAGTACTTC
D: TRBD1; J: TRBJ1-2; V: TRBV12-5; size: -; CDR3: CASGGQAYGYTF; DNA: TGTGCTAGTGGTGGACAGGCGTATGGCTACACCTTC
D: -; J: TRBJ2-2; V: TRBV29-1; size: -; CDR3: CSVDDTGELFF; DNA: TGCAGCGTTGACGACACCGGGGAGCTGTTTTTT
D: -; J: TRBJ2-5; V: TRBV28; size: many; CDR3: CASSLFALQETQYF; DNA: TGTGCCAGCAGTCTCTTTGCCTTACAAGAGACCCAGTACTTC
D: -; J: TRBJ2-7; V: TRBV6-1; size: -; CDR3: CASSAVEGTYEQYF; DNA: TGTGCCAGCAGTGCTGTAGAGGGAACCTACGAGCAGTACTTC
D: -; J: TRBJ1-1; V: TRBV11-2; size: -; CDR3: CASAQGSNTESFF; DNA: TGTGCCAGCGCCCAGGGTTCGAACACTGAATCTTTCTTT
D: -; J: TRBJ2-5; V: TRBV12-3/TRBV12-4; size: few; CDR3: CASNPRGLAQETQYF; DNA: TGTGCCAGCAACCCCCGAGGGCTAGCGCAAGAGACCCAGTACTTC
D: -; J: TRBJ1-1; V: TRBV6-1; size: few; CDR3: CASRQDTEAFF; DNA: TGTGCCAGCAGACAAGACACTGAAGCTTTCTTT
D: -; J: TRBJ1-2; V: TRBV9; size: many; CDR3: CASSANSNYGYTF; DNA: TGTGCCAGCAGCGCAAATTCTAACTATGGCTACACCTTC
D: TRBD1; J: TRBJ2-7; V: TRBV28; size: many; CDR3: CASSLTQGWEQYF; DNA: TGTGCCAGCAGCCTCACACAGGGGTGGGAGCAGTACTTC
D: TRBD1; J: TRBJ2-7; V: TRBV12-3/TRBV12-4; size: few; CDR3: CASSLEQGAFSYEQYF; DNA: TGTGCCAGCAGTTTGGAACAGGGGGCTTTCTCCTACGAGCAGTACTTC
D: -; J: TRBJ1-2; V: TRBV2; size: many; CDR3: CASSTDWHGYTF; DNA: TGTGCCAGCAGTACTGATTGGCATGGCTACACCTTC
D: -; J: TRBJ1-1; V: TRBV12-3/TRBV12-4; size: -; CDR3: CASRANDEAFF; DNA: TGTGCCAGCAGAGCCAATGACGAAGCTTTCTTT
D: TRBD1; J: TRBJ2-7; V: TRBV25-1; size: many; CDR3: CASSHAMGQGIYEQYF; DNA: TGTGCCAGCAGTCACGCCATGGGACAGGGGATATACGAGCAGTACTTC
D: -; J: TRBJ1-6; V: TRBV25-1; size: many; CDR3: CASSDRPTGPYNSPLHF; DNA: TGTGCCAGCAGTGATCGACCTACAGGTCCTTATAATTCACCCCTCCACTTT
D: -; J: TRBJ1-2; V: TRBV20-1; size: many; CDR3: CSVQWRYGYTF; DNA: TGCAGTGTTCAGTGGCGTTATGGCTACACCTTC